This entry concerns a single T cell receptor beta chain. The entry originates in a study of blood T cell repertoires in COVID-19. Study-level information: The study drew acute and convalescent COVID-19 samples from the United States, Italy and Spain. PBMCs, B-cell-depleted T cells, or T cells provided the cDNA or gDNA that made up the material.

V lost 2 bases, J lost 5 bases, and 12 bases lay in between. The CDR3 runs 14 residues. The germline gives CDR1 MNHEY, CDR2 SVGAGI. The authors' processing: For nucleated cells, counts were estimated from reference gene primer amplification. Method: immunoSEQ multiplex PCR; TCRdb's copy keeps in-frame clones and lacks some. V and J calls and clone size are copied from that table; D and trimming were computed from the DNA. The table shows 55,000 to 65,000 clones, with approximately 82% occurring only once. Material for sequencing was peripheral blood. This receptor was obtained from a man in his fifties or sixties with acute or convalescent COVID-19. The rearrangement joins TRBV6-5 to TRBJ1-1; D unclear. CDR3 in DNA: TGTGCCAGCAGTTACGGGGTTGCGGGGACTGAAGCTTTCTTT. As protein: CASSYGVAGTEAFF.